A selection of T cell receptor beta chains follows, all from one sample in a study of Graves' ophthalmopathy and Graves' hyperthyroidism. MiXCR, run by TCRdb on the multiplex PCR reads, gives a single entry per CDR3 protein. In the table there are about 620,000 distinct CDR3 sequences, approximately 21% of which are singletons. The sequenced sample was peripheral blood. The receptors here all came from a woman in her late teens or twenties with stable Graves' hyperthyroidism. Some clones in this sample may be carry-over from other donors' samples. The CDR3 runs from the conserved cysteine through the conserved F or W. The order of the fields is V gene, clone size, J gene, CDR3 protein. Size is omitted from some rows. Given values are once, few, many or a class for expanded clones.

TRBV29-1	many	TRBJ2-5	CSVVTQTQYF
TRBV6-1	few	TRBJ2-7	CASSEGFAGEGLDEQYF
TRBV20-1	few	TRBJ2-7	CSARDGTKTSYEQYF
TRBV27	many	TRBJ1-1	CASSTGTGGAFF
TRBV2	many	TRBJ2-5	CASSAGEEETQYF
TRBV20-1	many	TRBJ2-7	CSASRSGRSSYEQYF
TRBV6-5	many	TRBJ2-7	CASSYRLQAYEQYF
TRBV10-3	.	TRBJ1-2	CAISESKATGDHGYTF
TRBV5-1	.	TRBJ1-2	CASSQVGPPGLSDYGYTF
TRBV25-1	.	TRBJ1-1	CASSPDNLNTEAFF
TRBV6-1	many	TRBJ1-1	CASRTAPNTEAFF
TRBV10-3	many	TRBJ1-1	CAISAVDRNTEAFF
TRBV28	few	TRBJ1-1	CASSTTGGDTEAFF
TRBV6-2/TRBV6-3	many	TRBJ1-2	CASRRDRGIFGYTF
TRBV4-1	few	TRBJ2-5	CASSQGFVQGVRETQYF
TRBV12-3/TRBV12-4	many	TRBJ1-5	CASRAPPGSSQPQHF
TRBV30	few	TRBJ1-1	CAWSRGGGVGSEAFF
TRBV7-3	.	TRBJ2-5	CASSAGTIGETQYF
TRBV28	.	TRBJ1-1	CASSLDRGLDEAFF
TRBV12-3/TRBV12-4	few	TRBJ1-1	CASTTQGYTEAFF
TRBV4-2	many	TRBJ1-6	CASSQGTGYNNSPLHF
TRBV7-3	.	TRBJ1-1	CASSGRGSAEAFF
TRBV29-1	many	TRBJ2-7	CSVEGASGGSEQYF
TRBV24-1	.	TRBJ2-2	CATGQGVDTGELFF
TRBV7-9	many	TRBJ2-2	CASSFQSPGELFF
TRBV29-1	many	TRBJ2-3	CSVGAGGSADTQYF
TRBV28	many	TRBJ2-7	CASSLSGFLAGAPLSYEQYF
TRBV6-2/TRBV6-3	many	TRBJ1-2	CASSYSGTTTPGYTF
TRBV12-3/TRBV12-4	many	TRBJ2-6	CASSLVGAGANVLTF
TRBV28	many	TRBJ2-7	CASSPSTGISSYEQYF
TRBV5-4	many	TRBJ2-7	CASSLEPRPDIYEQYF
TRBV6-5	.	TRBJ2-7	CASSYGAGQGAREQYF
TRBV12-3/TRBV12-4	many	TRBJ2-2	CASHPQGAAGELFF
TRBV4-1	many	TRBJ1-2	CASSQTTGVGYTF
TRBV7-9	.	TRBJ2-2	CASSSKTGELFF
TRBV6-2/TRBV6-3	.	TRBJ1-6	CASSYPAGDGSPLHF
TRBV12-3/TRBV12-4	many	TRBJ1-1	CASSLTGGSEAFF
TRBV11-2	many	TRBJ2-7	CASSLLRDRIYEQYF
TRBV12-3/TRBV12-4	.	TRBJ1-1	CASTLGVNTEAFF
TRBV6-5	once	TRBJ1-3	CASSYSSGYRNTIYF
TRBV6-5	many	TRBJ2-2	CASSYTSGTLTGELFF
TRBV12-3/TRBV12-4	many	TRBJ1-1	CASSQNSLLNTEAFF
TRBV28	many	TRBJ2-5	CASRAARTSGGETQYF
TRBV6-1	many	TRBJ1-5	CASSGWNNQPQHF
TRBV4-1	many	TRBJ1-2	CASSFTGSGYTF
TRBV12-3/TRBV12-4	many	TRBJ2-7	CASSPGGGLPTQYF
TRBV5-1	many	TRBJ1-2	CASSLVDGNYGYTF
TRBV5-4	.	TRBJ1-2	CASSLAWTGAGYTF
TRBV7-9	many	TRBJ2-2	CASSLASSYTGELFF
TRBV6-1	many	TRBJ2-6	CASSRDREPGANVLTF
TRBV15	few	TRBJ1-2	CATSLLDGGHYGYTF
TRBV3-1	few	TRBJ1-1	CASSQDLRGGNTEAFF
TRBV4-1	.	TRBJ2-7	CASSQVSGGYEQYF
TRBV12-3/TRBV12-4	.	TRBJ2-7	CASSSDGSYYEQYF
TRBV4-2	many	TRBJ1-2	CASSQEGTSNYGYTF
TRBV6-5	few	TRBJ2-5	CASSYDGGGRETQYF
TRBV20-1	many	TRBJ2-5	CSASRARTSGQETQYF